Listed here are 2 T cell receptor beta chains from one sample, sequenced in a study of CD8+ T cells in alopecia areata. The treatment was: oral pan-JAK inhibitor, 5-10 mg twice daily. Sequencing used cDNA as its template, made by extracting RNA and reverse transcribing it. TCRdb's copy holds only in-frame clones and misses some; the assay was immunoSEQ multiplex PCR. The sample lists about 190,000 clones, under 80% occurring once. The sequencing used CD4+ T cells sorted from blood, collected at roughly week 49, from a patient treated with tofacitinib. The receptors shown here come from a human donor with alopecia areata.

V usage is TRBV10-3 and J usage is TRBJ2-5; D is unresolved. V gave up 0 bases and J gave up 10 bases, with 15 bases separating them. The V gene's germline CDR1 is ENHRY and CDR2 SYGVKD. The CDR3 is 14 residues long. CDR3 sequence (DNA): TGTGCCATCAGTGAGTCGAATTCTATAGGCCTCCAGTACTTC. This encodes CAISESNSIGLQYF.

V and J are TRBV2 and TRBJ2-5; possibly TRBD2 for D (5 bases). Germline V lookup: CDR1 SNHLY, CDR2 FYNNEI. The CDR3 totals 12 residues. V dropped 4 bases and J dropped 4 bases, with 7 bases sitting between them. The CDR3 DNA follows: TGTGCCAGCAGTGGTGAGGGAGAGACCCAGTACTTC. It codes for CASSGEGETQYF.